The 22 T cell receptor beta chains presented below share a single source sample, sequenced in a study of T cells after somatic rescue of genetic block. The protocol was immunoSEQ multiplex PCR, while the TCRdb copy is restricted to in-frame clones and leaves out a portion. The sample has 9,000 to 10,000 clones, 74% seen once; the top ten hold 20% to 25%. The sequenced sample consisted of peripheral blood mononuclear cells (PBMCs). The receptors originated from a boy aged 5 to 17.

This clone occurred a few times. The rearrangement uses TRBV4-1 and TRBJ2-1, with TRBD1 matching 8 bases. The CDR3 sequence is 16 residues long. After removal of 4 bases from V and 9 bases from J, the junction contained 14 bases not matched to a gene. Germline V gives CDR1 MGHRA, CDR2 YSYEKL. The CDR3 reads CASSRTGTGLFVEQFF. In DNA, the CDR3 is TGCGCCAGCAGCCGTACCGGGACAGGCTTGTTTGTTGAGCAGTTCTTC.

The chain employs TRBV28 and TRBJ2-3, with TRBD2 identical over 8 bases. In germline, CDR1 is MDHEN, CDR2 SYDVKM. There are 17 residues in the CDR3. V gave up 6 bases and J gave up 0 bases; unmatched junction bases: 11. Written as DNA, the CDR3 is TGTGCCAGCAGCCACGGGGGGGCGGATGGTAGCACAGATACGCAGTATTTT. Amino acid sequence: CASSHGGADGSTDTQYF.

The V gene is TRBV6-6, the J gene TRBJ2-5, with TRBD1 identical over 7 bases. The end of the DNA aligns better with TRBJ2-7, so the J call may be wrong. Germline V gene sequence: CDR1 MNHNY, CDR2 SVGAGI (reference sequence). The CDR3 runs to 15 residues. The CDR3 DNA reads as TGTGCCAGCAGCTCCCCGGGACAGCACGCCTACGAGCAGTACTTC. This codes for CASSSPGQHAYEQYF.

J is TRBJ2-1 and V is TRBV10-3; 10 bases fit TRBD2. V lost 7 bases, J lost 7 bases, and 4 bases stayed unmatched. From germline, CDR1 is ENHRY and CDR2 SYGVKD. This CDR3 contains 13 residues. The CDR3 sequence: CAINRAGGNEQFF. DNA of the CDR3: TGTGCCATCAATAGAGCGGGAGGGAATGAGCAGTTCTTC.

This clone has just a few counts. The chain couples TRBV6-1 to TRBJ1-5, with a possible D match to TRBD1 (5 bases). CDR1 is MNHNS and CDR2 is SASEGT in the germline V gene. Trimming cost V 5 bases and J 7 bases, with 12 bases left between them. The CDR3 is 13 amino acids. CDR3 sequence reads: CASSPRRGQPQHF. The CDR3 DNA is TGTGCCAGCAGTCCTCGACGGGGGCAGCCCCAGCATTTT.

The chain combines TRBV7-6 with TRBJ1-2; D possibly corresponds to TRBD1 (6 bases). CDR1 is SGHVS and CDR2 is FNYEAQ in the germline V gene. Trimming left V 5 bases short and J 6 bases short, with 16 bases between. The CDR3 sequence is 14 residues long. CDR3 residues: CASSPPGEWNGYTF. CDR3 bases: TGTGCCAGCAGCCCCCCAGGGGAGTGGAATGGCTACACCTTC.

The CDR3 loop is CASSLVRGGDYGYTF. The CDR3 coding sequence is TGCGCCAGCAGCTTGGTCAGGGGAGGAGACTATGGCTACACCTTC. This sequence joins TRBV5-1 and TRBJ1-2; perhaps TRBD1 as D (6 bases). Germline V gene data show CDR1 as SGHRS and CDR2 as YFSETQ. V shed 0 bases and J shed 3 bases, with 12 bases lying between them. The CDR3 has 15 residues.

This sequence joins TRBV5-1 and TRBJ2-3; 8 bases line up with TRBD2. Unmatched junction bases numbered 5, after V lost 0 bases and J lost 2 bases. The germline V gene has CDR1 SGHRS and CDR2 YFSETQ. The CDR3 consists of 16 residues. CDR3 nucleotide sequence: TGCGCCAGCAGCTTGGCCGGGGGGGCAAACACAGATACGCAGTATTTT. Its protein product is CASSLAGGANTDTQYF.

This clone has only one observation. The chain is built from TRBV5-1 and TRBJ2-5; a possible D gene is TRBD1 (5 bases). The end of the DNA aligns better with TRBJ2-7, so the J call may be wrong. From germline, CDR1 is SGHRS and CDR2 YFSETQ. The CDR3 contains 14 residues. The CDR3 reads CASSLGQLSYEQYF. In nucleotides, the CDR3 is TGCGCCAGCAGCTTGGGACAGCTCTCCTACGAGCAGTACTTC.

This sequence joins TRBV4-2 and TRBJ2-2, with 9 bases lining up with TRBD1. CDR1 LGHNA and CDR2 YNFKEQ come from the germline V gene. The V gene end was trimmed by 4 bases and the J gene end by 7 bases; junction bases not matched to a gene: 13. The CDR3 sequence is 17 residues long. This chain's CDR3 is CASSLAGTGNRGGELFF. The CDR3 coding sequence is TGTGCCAGCAGCCTGGCCGGGACAGGGAATCGTGGCGGGGAGCTGTTTTTT.

To note about this clone: A junction boundary mismatches the germline segment, possibly from a read error. This sequence joins TRBV28 and TRBJ2-7; weak D call: TRBD1 (5 bases). The CDR3 is made up of 11 amino acids. CDR1 is MDHEN, CDR2 SYDVKM, per germline. CDR3 protein: CASTSGRAQSF. The CDR3 bases are TGTGCCAGCACCAGTGGCAGGGCGCAAAGCTTC.

The chain couples TRBV18 to TRBJ1-5, with D perhaps matching TRBD1 (5 bases). Trimming stripped 3 bases from V and 2 bases from J, with 14 bases between. Germline lookup yields CDR1 KGHSH and CDR2 LQKENI. The CDR3 consists of 16 residues. DNA for the CDR3: TGTGCCAGCTCACCCCGCGGGGCGGGGGGCAATCAGCCCCAGCATTTT. This encodes CASSPRGAGGNQPQHF.

This chain uses TRBV19 with TRBJ2-3; 7 bases fit TRBD1. The CDR3 totals 13 residues. V shed 5 bases and J 8 bases; nucleotides not matched to a gene: 7. Germline-derived CDR1 and CDR2 are LNHDA and SQIVND (reference sequence). CDR3 protein: CASSYPRQGTQYF. The CDR3 nucleotides read TGTGCCAGTAGTTATCCTCGACAGGGTACGCAGTATTTT.

The chain combines TRBV7-9 with TRBJ2-7; D is unclear. Germline V gene lookup returns CDR1 SEHNR and CDR2 FQNEAQ (reference sequence). The CDR3 consists of 15 residues. V was trimmed by 1 base and J by 1 base, leaving 11 bases between them. CDR3 sequence reads: CASSLERTLSYEQYF. The CDR3 nucleotides are TGTGCCAGCAGCTTAGAGAGGACCCTATCCTACGAGCAGTACTTC.

The chain is built from TRBV4-1 and TRBJ1-5, with D hard to call. The CDR3 length is 19 residues. Trimming left V 4 bases short and J 0 bases short, with 22 bases between. CDR1 and CDR2 from the germline V gene are MGHRA and YSYEKL. The CDR3 DNA follows: TGCGCCAGCAGCCTCAAGATTTATTGGACGGACTATAGCAATCAGCCCCAGCATTTT. Protein product: CASSLKIYWTDYSNQPQHF.

The rearrangement links TRBV5-1 to TRBJ2-5; 8 bases agree with TRBD1. The CDR3 loop spans 14 amino acids. In germline, CDR1 is SGHRS, CDR2 YFSETQ. V shed 6 bases, J shed 5 bases, and the junction held 9 bases outside the gene matches. The CDR3 spells CASTVTGVWETQYF. In DNA, the CDR3 is TGCGCCAGCACCGTGACAGGGGTGTGGGAGACCCAGTACTTC.

With respect to this clone: The junction departs from the called germline gene at one end, perhaps through a read error. Other nucleotide sequences in the sample specify the same CDR3. The rearrangement joins TRBV5-1 to TRBJ2-3, with D perhaps TRBD1 (5 bases). This CDR3 spans 14 amino acids. Germline V gives CDR1 SGHRS, CDR2 YFSETQ. The chain's CDR3 is CASSLGQSTDTQYF. The CDR3, as DNA: TGCGCCAGTAGCTTGGGGCAAAGCACAGATACGCAGTATTTT.

This chain connects TRBV4-2 to TRBJ2-1; TRBD2 matches at 9 bases. Germline V gene data show CDR1 as LGHNA and CDR2 as YNFKEQ. The CDR3 contains 17 residues. V shed 0 bases and J 2 bases; nucleotides not matched to a gene: 5. The CDR3 bases are TGTGCCAGCAGCCAAGACTGGCGGGAGGGGACCTACAATGAGCAGTTCTTC. Protein sequence: CASSQDWREGTYNEQFF.

This clone is a singleton in its sample. The V gene is TRBV30, the J gene TRBJ2-7; 14 bases line up with TRBD2. The CDR3 sequence is 15 residues long. From germline, CDR1 is GTSNPN and CDR2 SVGIG (reference sequence). The J segment lost 4 bases and the V segment lost 3 bases, leaving 5 bases of the junction unmatched. The CDR3 DNA reads TGTGCCTGGAGGGGACTAGCGGGAGTAACGTACGAGCAGTACTTC. As protein: CAWRGLAGVTYEQYF.

This chain joins TRBV11-1 and TRBJ2-1; maybe TRBD1 (6 bases). Trimming removed 4 bases at V and 4 bases at J, with 11 bases between. The CDR3 runs 14 residues. The germline V gene encodes CDR1 SGHAT and CDR2 FQDESV (reference sequence). The CDR3 region has the DNA TGTGCCAGCAGCTCCAGACAGGAGTACAATGAGCAGTTCTTC. It specifies CASSSRQEYNEQFF.

This clone occurred a few times. CDR3 loop: CASSYLKGQETQYF. The CDR3 DNA reads TGTGCCAGCAGTTACCTTAAGGGGCAAGAGACCCAGTACTTC. The V call is TRBV6-5, the J call TRBJ2-5; TRBD1 might be the D (5 bases). The V end was cut by 2 bases, the J end by 2 bases, with 9 bases between. Germline V CDR1 and CDR2: MNHEY, SVGAGI. The CDR3 is 14 residues long.

The V call is TRBV29-1, the J call TRBJ1-1, with D uncertain. The germline CDR1 and CDR2 sequences are SQVTM and ANQGSEA. This CDR3 has 15 residues. Trimming stripped 5 bases from V and 2 bases from J, with 18 bases between. The CDR3 loop reads CSVQTYDGSNTEAFF. The CDR3 DNA reads TGCAGCGTTCAAACCTATGACGGGAGCAACACTGAAGCTTTCTTT.